These 17 T cell receptor beta chains originate from one sample sequenced in a study of blood T cell repertoires in COVID-19. Measured with immunoSEQ multiplex PCR; TCRdb has only the in-frame clones, and not every one. This sample has some 240,000 clones, with approximately 83% found just once. The sequencing input was PBMCs or T cells enriched from blood (not recorded which). The receptors come from a woman aged 40 to 55 with acute COVID-19.

The chain links TRBV28 to TRBJ1-5; D gene ambiguous. This CDR3 is 16 amino acids long. Trimming removed 6 bases from V and 11 bases from J, with 26 bases in between. Germline V gene sequence: CDR1 MDHEN, CDR2 SYDVKM. As DNA, the CDR3 is TGTGCCAGCAGCTCCCTGGGCAGTACCCTGAATGTAGCCCAGCATTTT. It yields the protein CASSSLGSTLNVAQHF.

J is TRBJ1-4 and V is TRBV18; 10 positions agree with TRBD1. The CDR3 contains 15 residues. The germline V gene encodes CDR1 KGHSH and CDR2 LQKENI. V shed 4 bases, J shed 6 bases, and the junction held 5 bases outside the gene matches. CDR3 protein: CASSQRTGGDEKLFF. The CDR3 DNA sequence: TGTGCCAGCTCACAACGGACAGGGGGAGATGAAAAACTGTTTTTT.

The genes are TRBV11-3 and TRBJ2-7; D not certain. CDR1 and CDR2 (germline): SGHNT, YENEEA. The V and J ends lost 3 bases and 2 bases respectively, with 8 bases between them. The CDR3 runs to 13 residues. Written as DNA, the CDR3 is TGTGCCAGCAGCTTCGGCGGAACCTACGAGCAGTACTTC. It encodes CASSFGGTYEQYF.

V gene TRBV6-4 combines with J gene TRBJ1-2, with 7 positions matching TRBD1. The CDR3 totals 14 residues. In germline, CDR1 is MRHNA, CDR2 SNTAGT. Trimming cost V 5 bases and J 4 bases; bases outside gene matches: 7. CDR3 DNA: TGTGCCAGCAGTCCCAGGGGGACTGGCTATGGCTACACCTTC. Its translation is CASSPRGTGYGYTF.

There are a few counts of this clone. V usage is TRBV5-4 and J usage is TRBJ2-7; 9 positions agree with TRBD2. The CDR3 covers 15 residues. From germline, CDR1 is SGHNT and CDR2 YYREEE (reference sequence). Germline trimming cut 1 base from V and 1 base from J; bases unmatched to any gene: 3. In DNA, the CDR3 is TGTGCCAGCAGCTTGCTAGCGGGACCTTCCTACGAGCAGTACTTC. Translating it yields CASSLLAGPSYEQYF. The whole variable domain, filled in from reference TRBV5-4 and TRBJ2-7, reads ETGVTQSPTHLIKTRGQQVTLRCSSQSGHNTVSWYQQALGQGPQFIFQYYREEENGRGNFPPRFSGLQFPNYSSELNVNALELDDSALYLCASSLLAGPSYEQYFGPGTRLTVT.

This clone was detected once. The V call is TRBV10-3, the J call TRBJ1-4; D gene unclear. The CDR3 length is 14 residues. The germline V gene has CDR1 ENHRY and CDR2 SYGVKD. CDR3 sequence (DNA): TGTGCTACCAGGCTCGATGGGACTAATGAAAAACTGTTTTTT. Its protein product is CATRLDGTNEKLFF.

V and J are TRBV21-1 and TRBJ1-4; the table's D call TRBD1 went unverified against the DNA. TRBV21-1 is classified as a pseudogene. The CDR3 has 18 amino acids. CDR3 DNA sequence: TGTGCCAGCAGAGGGGAGTGGGACAGGGTGTCGACTAATGAAAAACTGTTTTTT. Its translation is CASRGEWDRVSTNEKLFF.

The rearrangement uses TRBV30 and TRBJ2-2; D perhaps matches TRBD2 (5 bases). Germline V gene data show CDR1 as GTSNPN and CDR2 as SVGIG (reference sequence). The CDR3 runs to 14 residues. The V gene lost 4 bases and the J gene lost 3 bases, with 12 bases spanning the gap. The CDR3 is CAWIRTFDTGELFF. The CDR3 coding sequence is TGTGCCTGGATCCGGACTTTCGACACCGGGGAGCTGTTTTTT.

This sequence joins TRBV10-2 and TRBJ1-4; D remains ambiguous. Germline CDR1 and CDR2: WSHSY and SAAADI. The length of the CDR3 is 14 residues. Trimming took 6 bases from V and 10 from J, leaving 18 bases between them. CDR3 residues: CASSPQEGSGKLFF. The CDR3 DNA reads as TGCGCCAGCAGCCCTCAGGAAGGGAGTGGAAAACTGTTTTTT.

This chain connects TRBV14 to TRBJ2-7, with a weak D call TRBD1 (5 bases). CDR3 length equals 13 residues. V was trimmed by 3 bases and J by 5 bases, leaving 11 bases between them. Germline-derived CDR1 and CDR2 are SGHDN and FVKESK. CDR3 DNA: TGTGCCAGCAGCCATTTTCAGGGTGACGAGCAGTACTTC. Protein: CASSHFQGDEQYF.

The rearrangement links TRBV25-1 to TRBJ2-1, with D possibly being TRBD2 (7 bases). The CDR3 has 13 amino acids. The V end lost 4 bases, the J end lost 6 bases, and 10 bases lay between the germline ends. Germline V gene sequence: CDR1 MGHDK, CDR2 SYGVNS. The CDR3 region has the DNA TGTGCCAGCAGTGGGGGGGGGCCCAATGAGCAGTTCTTC. Translation gives CASSGGGPNEQFF.

In this sample, this clone turned up many times. The chain employs TRBV5-8 and TRBJ1-6; 7 bases line up with TRBD1. The CDR3 consists of 13 residues. CDR1 is SGHTS and CDR2 is YDEGEE in the germline V gene. Unmatched junction bases numbered 5, after V lost 5 bases and J lost 9 bases. The CDR3 bases are TGTGCCAGCAGTGAGGGGGCTCGTTCACCCCTCCACTTT. This codes for CASSEGARSPLHF.

The chain employs TRBV4-1 and TRBJ1-3; D ambiguous. The CDR3 contains 14 residues. V lost 4 bases to trimming and J lost 4 bases, with 11 bases between them. Germline CDR1 reads MGHRA; CDR2 reads YSYEKL. The CDR3 DNA is TGCGCCAGCAGCCTCCCCCTGGCCGGAAACACCATATATTTT. As protein: CASSLPLAGNTIYF.

The chain recombines TRBV19 with TRBJ1-2; no definite D call. The CDR3 is 14 amino acids. Germline V gives CDR1 LNHDA, CDR2 SQIVND (reference sequence). V lost 5 bases and J lost 8, with 18 bases in between. Here the CDR3 reads CASSVNTLGGGYTF. As DNA, the CDR3 is TGTGCCAGTAGTGTCAACACCTTAGGAGGAGGCTACACCTTC.

The rearrangement joins TRBV19 to TRBJ2-7, with a weak D call TRBD1 (6 bases). This CDR3 has 16 residues. V gave up 3 bases and J gave up 0 bases, with 15 bases separating them. Germline V gene sequence: CDR1 LNHDA, CDR2 SQIVND (reference sequence). CDR3 protein: CASSISPGESSYEQYF. The CDR3 DNA follows: TGTGCCAGTAGTATCTCTCCAGGGGAGAGCTCCTACGAGCAGTACTTC.

The chain combines TRBV7-9 with TRBJ1-1, with unresolved D. Per germline, CDR1 SEHNR and CDR2 FQNEAQ (reference sequence). Trimming removed 5 bases at V and 1 base at J, with 11 bases between. The CDR3 extends over 14 amino acids. For the CDR3, the DNA is TGTGCCAGCAGCCCAGCCGCAGGGAACACTGAAGCTTTCTTT. This gives the protein CASSPAAGNTEAFF. Full variable domain (remainder filled in from reference TRBV7-9 and TRBJ1-1): DTGVSQNPRHKITKRGQNVTFRCDPISEHNRLYWYRQTLGQGPEFLTYFQNEAQLEKSRLLSDRFSAERPKGSFSTLEIQRTEQGDSAMYLCASSPAAGNTEAFFGQGTRLTVV.

This chain connects TRBV19 to TRBJ1-3; 8 positions match TRBD1. The CDR3 is 15 residues long. The germline CDR1 and CDR2 sequences are LNHDA and SQIVND (reference sequence). V lost 6 bases and J lost 2; bases outside the gene matches: 6. The chain's CDR3 is CASRSTGAPGNTIYF. CDR3 bases: TGTGCCAGTAGATCGACAGGGGCCCCTGGAAACACCATATATTTT.